This T cell receptor beta chain is drawn from a study of tumor-infiltrating lymphocytes in primary liver carcinoma. There are a few counts of this clonotype. A read error may account for a junction end that differs from germline. Between about 17 and 34 mg of unsorted bulk tissue served as the source from which RNA and DNA were co-extracted. With 500 ng total RNA as template and a constant-region primer, TCR beta cDNA was made. Library construction for TCR beta comprised three nested multiplex PCR rounds performed with slightly modified ARM-PCR. MiXCR, applied by TCRdb to the multiplex PCR reads, yields one record per CDR3 protein. The sample lists roughly 20,000 distinct CDR3 sequences, roughly 79% occurring once. The receptor was isolated from a woman aged 25 to 39 with primary liver carcinoma and hepatitis B virus infection. The material sequenced was liver tumor tissue from sampling region 4. Described subset: tumor region T4, right-lateral pole.

CDR3 region: CASSPEPTDTHYF. As DNA, the CDR3 is TGTGCCAGCAGCCCCGAACCCACAGATACGCACTATTTT. This chain joins TRBV13 and TRBJ2-3; D is unclear. Germline CDR1 PRHDT, CDR2 FYEKMQ (reference sequence). The CDR3 is 13 residues long. The full variable domain, rest sourced from reference TRBV13 and TRBJ2-3, is AAGVIQSPRHLIKEKRETATLKCYPIPRHDTVYWYQQGPGQDPQFLISFYEKMQSDKGSIPDRFSAQQFSDYHSELNMSSLELGDSALYFCASSPEPTDTHYFGPGTRLTVL.